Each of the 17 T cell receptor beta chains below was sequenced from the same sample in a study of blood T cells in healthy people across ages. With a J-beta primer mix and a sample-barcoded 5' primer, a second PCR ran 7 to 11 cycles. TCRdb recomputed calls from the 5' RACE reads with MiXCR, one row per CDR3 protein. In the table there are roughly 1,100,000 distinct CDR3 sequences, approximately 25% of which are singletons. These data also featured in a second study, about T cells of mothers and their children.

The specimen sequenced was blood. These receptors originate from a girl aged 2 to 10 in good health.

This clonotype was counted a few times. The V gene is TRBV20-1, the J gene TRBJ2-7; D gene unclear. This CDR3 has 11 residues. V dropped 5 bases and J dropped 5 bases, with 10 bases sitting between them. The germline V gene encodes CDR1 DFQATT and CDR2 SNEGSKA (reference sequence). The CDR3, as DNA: TGCAGTGCTGGATACCCGAACGAGCAGTACTTC. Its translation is CSAGYPNEQYF.

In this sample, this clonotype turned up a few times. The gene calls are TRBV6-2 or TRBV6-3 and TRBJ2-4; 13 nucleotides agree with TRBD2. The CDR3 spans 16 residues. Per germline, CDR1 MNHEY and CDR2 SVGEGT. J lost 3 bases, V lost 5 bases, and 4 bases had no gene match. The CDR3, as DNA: TGTGCCAGCAGTACGCGACTAGCGGGGGGCAAAAACATTCAGTACTTC. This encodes CASSTRLAGGKNIQYF.

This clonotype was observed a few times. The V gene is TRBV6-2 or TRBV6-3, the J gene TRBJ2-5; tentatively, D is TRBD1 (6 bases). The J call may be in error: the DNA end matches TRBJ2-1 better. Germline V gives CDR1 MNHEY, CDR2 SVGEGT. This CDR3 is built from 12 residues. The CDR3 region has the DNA TGTGCCAGCACCGGACAGACCGATGAGCAGTTCTTC. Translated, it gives CASTGQTDEQFF.

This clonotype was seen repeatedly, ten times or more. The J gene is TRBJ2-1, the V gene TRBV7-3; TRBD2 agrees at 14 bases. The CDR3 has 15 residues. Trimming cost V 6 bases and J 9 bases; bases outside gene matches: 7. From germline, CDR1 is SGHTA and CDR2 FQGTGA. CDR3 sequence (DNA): TGTGCCAGCAGTCTGACTAGCGGGAGGGCCAGTGAGCAGTTCTTC. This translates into CASSLTSGRASEQFF.

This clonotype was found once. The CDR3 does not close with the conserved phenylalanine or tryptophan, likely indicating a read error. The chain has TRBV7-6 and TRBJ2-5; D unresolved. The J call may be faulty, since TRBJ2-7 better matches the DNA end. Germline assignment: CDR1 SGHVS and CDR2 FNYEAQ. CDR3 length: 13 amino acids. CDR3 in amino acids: CASKPRTSYEQYL. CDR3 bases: TGTGCCAGCAAACCCCGGACCTCCTACGAGCAGTACCTC.

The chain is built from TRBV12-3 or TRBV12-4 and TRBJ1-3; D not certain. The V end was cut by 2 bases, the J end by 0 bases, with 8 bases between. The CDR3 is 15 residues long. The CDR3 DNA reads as TGTGCCAGCAGTTTATACGGTTCCTCTGGAAACACCATATATTTT. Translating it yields CASSLYGSSGNTIYF.

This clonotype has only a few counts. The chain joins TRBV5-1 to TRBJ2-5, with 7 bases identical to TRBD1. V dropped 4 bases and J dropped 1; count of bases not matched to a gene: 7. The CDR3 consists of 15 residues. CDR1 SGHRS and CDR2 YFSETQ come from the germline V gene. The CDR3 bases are TGCGCCAGCAGCCTCGCAGACAGGGTCCAAGAGACCCAGTACTTC. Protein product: CASSLADRVQETQYF.

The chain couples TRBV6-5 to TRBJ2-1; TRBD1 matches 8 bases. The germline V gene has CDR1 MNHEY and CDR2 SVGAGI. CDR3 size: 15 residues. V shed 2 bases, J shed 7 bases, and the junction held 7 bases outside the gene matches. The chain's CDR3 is CASSYSSGGRNEQFF. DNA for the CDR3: TGTGCCAGCAGTTACAGCTCAGGGGGCCGGAATGAGCAGTTCTTC.

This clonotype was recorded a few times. CDR3 in amino acids: CSVGDGYEKLFF. As DNA, the CDR3 is TGCAGCGTTGGGGACGGTTATGAAAAACTGTTTTTT. The chain combines TRBV29-1 with TRBJ1-4, with a tentative D call TRBD1 (5 bases). Per the germline V gene, CDR1 is SQVTM and CDR2 is ANQGSEA. The V gene lost 4 bases and the J gene lost 6 bases, with 9 bases spanning the gap. The CDR3 length is 12 residues. Full variable domain (outside the CDR3, taken from reference TRBV29-1 and TRBJ1-4): SAVISQKPSRDICQRGTSLTIQCQVDSQVTMMFWYRQQPGQSLTLIATANQGSEATYESGFVIDKFPISRPNLTFSTLTVSNMSPEDSSIYLCSVGDGYEKLFFGSGTQLSVL.

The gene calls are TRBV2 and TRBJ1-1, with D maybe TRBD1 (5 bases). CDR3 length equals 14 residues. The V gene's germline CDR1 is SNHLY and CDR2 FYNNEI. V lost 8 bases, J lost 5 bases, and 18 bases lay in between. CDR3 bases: TGTGCCAGCGAGCGAAACGAGGGGATAACTGAAGCTTTCTTT. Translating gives CASERNEGITEAFF.

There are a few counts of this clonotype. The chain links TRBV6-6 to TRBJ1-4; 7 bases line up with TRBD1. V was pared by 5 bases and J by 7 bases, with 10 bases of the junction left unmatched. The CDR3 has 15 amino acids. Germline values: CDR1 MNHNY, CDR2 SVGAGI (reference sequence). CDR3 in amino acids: CASSDPRGLAEKLFF. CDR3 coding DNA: TGTGCCAGCAGTGATCCTAGGGGGCTTGCTGAAAAACTGTTTTTT.

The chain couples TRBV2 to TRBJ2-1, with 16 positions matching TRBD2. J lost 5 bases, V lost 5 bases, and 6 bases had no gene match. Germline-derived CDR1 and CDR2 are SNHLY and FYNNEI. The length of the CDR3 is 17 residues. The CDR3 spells CASSLGLAGGLNNEQFF. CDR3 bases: TGTGCCAGCAGTTTGGGACTAGCGGGGGGGCTCAACAATGAGCAGTTCTTC. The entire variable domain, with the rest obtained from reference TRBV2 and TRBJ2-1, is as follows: EPEVTQTPSHQVTQMGQEVILRCVPISNHLYFYWYRQILGQKVEFLVSFYNNEISEKSEIFDDQFSVERPDGSNFTLKIRSTKLEDSAMYFCASSLGLAGGLNNEQFFGPGTRLTVL.

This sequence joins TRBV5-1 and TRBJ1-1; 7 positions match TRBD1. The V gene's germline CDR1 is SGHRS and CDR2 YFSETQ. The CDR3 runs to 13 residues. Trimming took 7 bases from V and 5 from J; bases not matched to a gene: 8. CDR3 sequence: CASFRQGGTEAFF. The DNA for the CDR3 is TGCGCCAGCTTCAGACAGGGCGGTACTGAAGCTTTCTTT.

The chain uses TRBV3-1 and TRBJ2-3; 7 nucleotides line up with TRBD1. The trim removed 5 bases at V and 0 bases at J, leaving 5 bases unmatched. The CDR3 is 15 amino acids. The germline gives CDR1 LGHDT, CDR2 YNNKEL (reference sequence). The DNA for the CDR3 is TGTGCCAGCAGCAAGGGGGCGATAAGCACAGATACGCAGTATTTT. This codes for CASSKGAISTDTQYF.

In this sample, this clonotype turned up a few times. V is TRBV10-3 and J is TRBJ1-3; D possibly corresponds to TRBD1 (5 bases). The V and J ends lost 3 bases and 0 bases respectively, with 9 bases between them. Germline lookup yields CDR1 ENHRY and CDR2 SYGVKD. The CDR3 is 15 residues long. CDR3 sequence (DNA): TGTGCCATCAGTGAACAGGAGAGCTCTGGAAACACCATATATTTT. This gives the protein CAISEQESSGNTIYF.

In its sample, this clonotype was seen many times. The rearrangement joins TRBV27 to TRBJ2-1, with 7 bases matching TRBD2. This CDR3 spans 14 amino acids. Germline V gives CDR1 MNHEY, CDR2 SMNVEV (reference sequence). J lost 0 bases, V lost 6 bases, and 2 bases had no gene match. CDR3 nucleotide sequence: TGTGCCAGCAGGTGGACTAGCTCCTACAATGAGCAGTTCTTC. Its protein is CASRWTSSYNEQFF.

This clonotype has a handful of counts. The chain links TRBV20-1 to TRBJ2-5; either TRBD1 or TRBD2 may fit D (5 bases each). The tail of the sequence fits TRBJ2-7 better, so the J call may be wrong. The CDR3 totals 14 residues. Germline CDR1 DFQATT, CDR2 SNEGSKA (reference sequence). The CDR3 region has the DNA TGCAGTGCTAGAGATGGGGCGGGCCCCTACGAGCAGTACTTC. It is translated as CSARDGAGPYEQYF.